This TCR beta chain was obtained from a study of T cell responses to AZD1222 COVID-19 vaccine. Sequencing used immunoSEQ multiplex PCR; TCRdb keeps in-frame clones, though not all of them. The table records 95,000 to 100,000 clones, less than 95% of them present only once. CDR1 and CDR2 (germline): SGHRS, YFSETQ. The V and J ends lost 3 bases and 1 base, in that order; junction bases with no gene match: 4. The CDR3 totals 15 residues. This TCR derives from an adult in good health. The V gene is TRBV5-1, the J gene TRBJ1-1; 9 bases agree with TRBD1. The sample in question was peripheral blood, obtained on day 0 of AZD1222 vaccination. CDR3 bases: TGCGCCAGCAGCTCAACAGGGGGCGGGAACACTGAAGCTTTCTTT. Its translation: CASSSTGGGNTEAFF.